These T cell receptor beta chains were read from a single sample in a study of CD8+ T cells in alopecia areata. Some clones are missing from TCRdb's copy, which holds only in-frame ones; the method was immunoSEQ multiplex PCR. The profile shows 120,000 or so clones, approximately 52% of them singletons. The sample here was CD8+ T cells sorted from blood, taken at week 4, from a patient treated with tofacitinib. The receptors were sampled from a human donor with alopecia areata. The CDR3 runs from the conserved cysteine through the conserved F or W. A D gene is named only where the DNA matches it firmly. Size values are once, few and many counts, or a class for expanded clones, and some rows have none.

clone size	V gene	D gene	J gene	CDR3 DNA	CDR3 protein
NA	TRBV5-1	NA	TRBJ1-2	TGCGCCAGCAGATCTGACGGGACTGCTAATGGCTACACCTTC	CASRSDGTANGYTF
NA	TRBV4-1	NA	TRBJ2-7	TGCGCCAGCAGCCAAGTGGGCAGGAGATACGAGCAGTACTTC	CASSQVGRRYEQYF
NA	TRBV27	TRBD2	TRBJ2-1	TGTGCCAGCAGCCCCGGACTAGCGGGGTACCAGAATGAGCAGTTCTTC	CASSPGLAGYQNEQFF
once	TRBV14	TRBD2	TRBJ2-1	TGTGCCAGCAGCCAAGACCGGGGGGGCATCTACAATGAGCAGTTCTTC	CASSQDRGGIYNEQFF
few	TRBV30	NA	TRBJ2-3	TGTGCCTGGACCCTAGGACAGATTAGCACAGATACGCAGTATTTT	CAWTLGQISTDTQYF
few	TRBV30	NA	TRBJ2-2	TGTGCCTGGAGTCCCCCCGGTCGAAGAGCCGGGGAGCTGTTTTTT	CAWSPPGRRAGELFF
NA	TRBV7-6	NA	TRBJ2-7	TGTGCCAGCAGCTTGGGGGGGCAGTCTGTCGAGCAGTACTTC	CASSLGGQSVEQYF
few	TRBV27	NA	TRBJ2-7	TGTGCCAGCAGTTTGCCAAGGGGGGAGCAGTACTTC	CASSLPRGEQYF
NA	TRBV6-5	NA	TRBJ2-7	TGTGCCAGCGGCCAGGGTTACGAGCAGTACTTC	CASGQGYEQYF
NA	TRBV4-1	NA	TRBJ2-7	TGCGCCAGCAGCCAGGACAGACCCTACGAGCAGTACTTC	CASSQDRPYEQYF
NA	TRBV4-1	NA	TRBJ2-2	TGCGCCAGCAGCCTAGAGGGGCTGTCGATGAACACCGGGGAGCTGTTTTTT	CASSLEGLSMNTGELFF
NA	TRBV23-1	TRBD1	TRBJ2-4	TGCGCCAGCAGTCAAAACGACCCTGACAGGGCCGGTGGAGCCAAAAACATTCAGTACTTC	CASSQNDPDRAGGAKNIQYF
NA	TRBV30	TRBD1	TRBJ1-1	TGTGCCTGTCCGGGGACAGGGGAAAACACTGAAGCTTTCTTT	CACPGTGENTEAFF
NA	TRBV30	NA	TRBJ2-3	TGTGCCTGGAGTGTAGGTCAGGGAACAGATACGCAGTATTTT	CAWSVGQGTDTQYF
few	TRBV5-1	NA	TRBJ2-3	TGCGCCAGCCAACCTACTAGCACAGATACGCAGTATTTT	CASQPTSTDTQYF
NA	TRBV30	NA	TRBJ2-7	TGTGCCTGGAGGGAACCCAGCGTATACGAGCAGTACTTC	CAWREPSVYEQYF
NA	TRBV29-1	NA	TRBJ1-2	TGCAGCGTTGCCGCCTCCGACCGGACCAGAAATTATGGCTACACCTTC	CSVAASDRTRNYGYTF
NA	TRBV9	NA	TRBJ2-2	TGTGCCAGCAGCGTAGGTACCGGGGAGCTGTTTTTT	CASSVGTGELFF
NA	TRBV6-5	NA	TRBJ2-2	TGTGCCAGCTCAGGGGCGACCGGGGAGCTGTTTTTT	CASSGATGELFF
NA	TRBV29-1	NA	TRBJ1-2	TGCAGCGTAACCGACAGGCGAGGTGGCTACACCTTC	CSVTDRRGGYTF
few	TRBV27	TRBD1	TRBJ1-2	TGTGCCAGCAGTTGGATTGGAGGGGACAGACACTTC	CASSWIGGDRHF
NA	TRBV11-2	NA	TRBJ1-2	TGTGCCAGCAGCTTTTATGGGAACGGCTATGGCTACACCTTC	CASSFYGNGYGYTF
NA	TRBV20-1	NA	TRBJ1-2	TGCAGTGCGCGAGCGACCGGCTACACCTTC	CSARATGYTF